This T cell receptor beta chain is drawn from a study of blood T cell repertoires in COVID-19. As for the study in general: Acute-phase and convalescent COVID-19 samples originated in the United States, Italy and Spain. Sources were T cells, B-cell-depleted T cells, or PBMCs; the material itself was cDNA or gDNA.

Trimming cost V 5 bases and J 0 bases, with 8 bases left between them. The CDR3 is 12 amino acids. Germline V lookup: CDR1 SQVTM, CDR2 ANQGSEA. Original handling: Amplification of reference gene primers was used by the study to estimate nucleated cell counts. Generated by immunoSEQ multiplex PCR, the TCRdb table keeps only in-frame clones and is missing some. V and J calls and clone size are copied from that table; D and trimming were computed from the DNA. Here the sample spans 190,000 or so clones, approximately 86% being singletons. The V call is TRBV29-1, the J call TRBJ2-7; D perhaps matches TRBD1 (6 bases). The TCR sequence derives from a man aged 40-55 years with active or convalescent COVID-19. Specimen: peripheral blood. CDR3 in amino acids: CSVSQGSYEQYF. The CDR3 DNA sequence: TGCAGCGTTTCACAGGGCTCCTACGAGCAGTACTTC.